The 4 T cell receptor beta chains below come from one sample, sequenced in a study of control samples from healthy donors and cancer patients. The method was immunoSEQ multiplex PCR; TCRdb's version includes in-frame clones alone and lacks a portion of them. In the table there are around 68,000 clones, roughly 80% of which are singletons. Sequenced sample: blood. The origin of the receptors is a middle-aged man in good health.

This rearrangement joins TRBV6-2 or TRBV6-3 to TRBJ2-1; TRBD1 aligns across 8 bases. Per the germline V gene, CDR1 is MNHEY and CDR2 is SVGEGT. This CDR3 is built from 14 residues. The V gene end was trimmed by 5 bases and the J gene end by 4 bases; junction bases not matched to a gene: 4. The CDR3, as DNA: TGTGCCAGCAGTGAGGGACAGGTATACAATGAGCAGTTCTTC. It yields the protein CASSEGQVYNEQFF.

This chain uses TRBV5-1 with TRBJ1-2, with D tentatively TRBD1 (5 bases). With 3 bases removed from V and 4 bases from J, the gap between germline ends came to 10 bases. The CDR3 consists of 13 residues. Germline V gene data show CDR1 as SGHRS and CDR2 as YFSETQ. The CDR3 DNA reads TGCGCCAGCAGCTGGGGGGACCTCTATGGCTACACCTTC. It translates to CASSWGDLYGYTF.

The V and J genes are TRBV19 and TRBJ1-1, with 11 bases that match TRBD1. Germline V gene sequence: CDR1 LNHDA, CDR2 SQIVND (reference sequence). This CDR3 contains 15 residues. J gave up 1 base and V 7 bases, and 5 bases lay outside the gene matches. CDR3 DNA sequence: TGTGCCAGTAAGAGGGACAGGGGGAAGAACACTGAAGCTTTCTTT. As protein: CASKRDRGKNTEAFF.

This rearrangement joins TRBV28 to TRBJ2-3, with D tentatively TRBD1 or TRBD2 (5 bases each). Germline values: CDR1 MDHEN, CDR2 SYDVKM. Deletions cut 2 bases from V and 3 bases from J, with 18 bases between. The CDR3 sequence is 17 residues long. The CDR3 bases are TGTGCCAGCAGTTTACGGGGCAGGGCTGTAAGGACAGATACGCAGTATTTT. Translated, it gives CASSLRGRAVRTDTQYF. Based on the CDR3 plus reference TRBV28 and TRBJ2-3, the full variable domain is DVKVTQSSRYLVKRTGEKVFLECVQDMDHENMFWYRQDPGLGLRLIYFSYDVKMKEKGDIPEGYSVSREKKERFSLILESASTNQTSMYLCASSLRGRAVRTDTQYFGPGTRLTVL.